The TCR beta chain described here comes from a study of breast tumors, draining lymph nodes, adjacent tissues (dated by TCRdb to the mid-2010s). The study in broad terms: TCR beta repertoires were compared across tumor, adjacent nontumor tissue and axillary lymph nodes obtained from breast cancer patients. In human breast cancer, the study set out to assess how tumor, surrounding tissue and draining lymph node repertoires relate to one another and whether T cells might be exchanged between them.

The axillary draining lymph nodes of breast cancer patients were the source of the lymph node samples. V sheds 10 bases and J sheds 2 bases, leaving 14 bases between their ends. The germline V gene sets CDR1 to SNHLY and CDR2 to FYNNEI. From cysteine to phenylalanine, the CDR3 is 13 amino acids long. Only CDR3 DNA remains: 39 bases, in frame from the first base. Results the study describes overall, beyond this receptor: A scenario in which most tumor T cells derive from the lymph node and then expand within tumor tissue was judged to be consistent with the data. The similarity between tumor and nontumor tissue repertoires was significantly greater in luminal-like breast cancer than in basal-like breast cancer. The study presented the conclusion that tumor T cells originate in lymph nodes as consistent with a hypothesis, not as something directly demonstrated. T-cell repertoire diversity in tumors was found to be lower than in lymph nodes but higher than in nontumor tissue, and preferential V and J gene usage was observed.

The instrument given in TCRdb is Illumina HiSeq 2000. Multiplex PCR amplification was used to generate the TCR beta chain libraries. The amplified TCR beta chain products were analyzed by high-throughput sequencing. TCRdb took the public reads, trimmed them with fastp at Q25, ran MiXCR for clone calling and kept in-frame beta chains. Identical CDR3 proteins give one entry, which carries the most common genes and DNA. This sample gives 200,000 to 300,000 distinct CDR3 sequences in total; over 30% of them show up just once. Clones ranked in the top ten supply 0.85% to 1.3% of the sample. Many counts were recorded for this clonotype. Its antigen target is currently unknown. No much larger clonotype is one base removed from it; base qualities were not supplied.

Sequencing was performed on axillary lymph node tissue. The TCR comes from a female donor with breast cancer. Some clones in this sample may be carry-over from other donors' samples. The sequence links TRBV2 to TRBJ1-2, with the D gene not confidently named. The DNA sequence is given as TGTGCCACAACCTCTGACGGAAACTATGGCTACACCTTC. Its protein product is CATTSDGNYGYTF.